The sequence of this T cell receptor beta chain was determined in a study of T cell responses to AZD1222 COVID-19 vaccine. Study findings and constraints: Samples come after the peak T cell response, not at day 14.

CDR1 LGHDT and CDR2 YNNKEL come from the germline V gene (reference sequence). The CDR3 sequence is 14 residues long. Trimming took 2 bases from V and 5 from J; bases not matched to a gene: 4. TCRdb keeps only in-frame clones here, not all; method: immunoSEQ multiplex PCR. The sample holds about 130,000 clones, roughly 89% seen once. As concerns this clone: Its antigen remains unidentified.

The starting material was peripheral blood, obtained on day 0 of AZD1222 vaccination. The chain couples TRBV3-1 (or the pseudogene TRBV3-2) to TRBJ2-3; the match to TRBD1 covers 7 bases. The TCR comes from an adult in good health. CDR3 nucleotides: TGTGCCAGCAGCCAAACTCAGGGGGTAGATACGCAGTATTTT. Translation: CASSQTQGVDTQYF.